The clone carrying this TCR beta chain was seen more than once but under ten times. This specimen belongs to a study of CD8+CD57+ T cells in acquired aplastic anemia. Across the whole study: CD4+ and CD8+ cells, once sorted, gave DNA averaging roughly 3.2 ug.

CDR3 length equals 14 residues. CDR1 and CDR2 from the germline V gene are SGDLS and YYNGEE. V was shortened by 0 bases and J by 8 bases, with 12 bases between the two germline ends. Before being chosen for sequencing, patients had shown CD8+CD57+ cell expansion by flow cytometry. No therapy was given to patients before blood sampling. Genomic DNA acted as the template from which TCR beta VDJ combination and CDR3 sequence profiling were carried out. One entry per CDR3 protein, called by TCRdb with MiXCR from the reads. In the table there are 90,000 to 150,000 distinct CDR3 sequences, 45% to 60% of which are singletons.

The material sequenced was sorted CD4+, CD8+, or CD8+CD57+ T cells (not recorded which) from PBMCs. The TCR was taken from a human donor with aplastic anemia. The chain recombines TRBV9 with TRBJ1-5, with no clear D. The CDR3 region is CASSVEGGEEPQHF. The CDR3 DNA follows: TGTGCCAGCAGCGTAGAAGGCGGAGAAGAGCCCCAGCATTTT.